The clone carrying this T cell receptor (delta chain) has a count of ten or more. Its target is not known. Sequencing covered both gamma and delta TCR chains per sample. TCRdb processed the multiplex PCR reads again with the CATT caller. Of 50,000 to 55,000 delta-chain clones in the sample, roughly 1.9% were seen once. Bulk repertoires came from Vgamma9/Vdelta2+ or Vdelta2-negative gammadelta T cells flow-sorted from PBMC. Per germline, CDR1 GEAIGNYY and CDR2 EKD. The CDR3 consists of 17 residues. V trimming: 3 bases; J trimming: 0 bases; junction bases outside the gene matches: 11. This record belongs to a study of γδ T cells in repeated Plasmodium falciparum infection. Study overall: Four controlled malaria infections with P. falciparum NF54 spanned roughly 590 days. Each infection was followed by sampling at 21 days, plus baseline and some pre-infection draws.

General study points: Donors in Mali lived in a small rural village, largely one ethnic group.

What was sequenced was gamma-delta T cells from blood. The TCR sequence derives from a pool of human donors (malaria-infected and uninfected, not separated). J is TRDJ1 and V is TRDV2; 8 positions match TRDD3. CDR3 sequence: CACDSLVLGVYTDKLIF. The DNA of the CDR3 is TGTGCCTGTGACTCGCTCGTACTGGGGGTGTACACCGATAAACTCATCTTT.